The rows below give T cell receptor beta chains drawn from one sample of a study of shared clonotypes between healthy human individuals. Some clones are missing from TCRdb's copy, which holds only in-frame ones; the method was immunoSEQ multiplex PCR. The sample has over a million clones, around four fifths seen once. Sequencing used memory CD4+ T cells sorted from blood. These receptors were collected from a man younger than 30 in good health. The CDR3 runs from the conserved cysteine through the conserved F or W. Each record gives: CDR3 DNA, CDR3 protein, V gene, D gene, J gene, clone size. D genes are given only for firm matches. Some rows have no size entry. The others give once, few or many, or a class for an expanded clone.

TGTGCCAGCAGCCGGACAGGGAAAGACGGGGAAAAACTGTTTTTT CASSRTGKDGEKLFF TRBV6-4 TRBD1 TRBJ1-4 -
TGTGCCATCAGTGAGTCTAGCGTACCAACCTACGAGCAGTACTTC CAISESSVPTYEQYF TRBV10-3 - TRBJ2-7 -
TGTGCCAGCAGCTCTTACATAGTGAAGCACACTGAAGCTTTCTTT CASSSYIVKHTEAFF TRBV5-4 - TRBJ1-1 -
TGTGCCAGCAGTTACCGTCGGAACACTGAAGCTTTCTTT CASSYRRNTEAFF TRBV6-5 - TRBJ1-1 -
TGTGCCAGCAGTGAACAGGGGGTCAACGAGCAGTACTTC CASSEQGVNEQYF TRBV2 TRBD1 TRBJ2-7 -
TGTGCCAGCAGCTTCCAGGGGGGGAGACGTGAAAAACTGTTTTTT CASSFQGGRREKLFF TRBV11-2 TRBD1 TRBJ1-4 -
TGTGCCAGCAGTTTCCCGGGACAGGGTTATCAGCCCCAGCATTTT CASSFPGQGYQPQHF TRBV28 TRBD1 TRBJ1-5 once
TGTGCCATCAGTGAGTCGACGACAGGGCCCTACGAGCAGTACTTC CAISESTTGPYEQYF TRBV10-3 TRBD1 TRBJ2-7 -
TGTGCCAGCAGCCTGGGGACAAACACCATATATTTT CASSLGTNTIYF TRBV7-2 - TRBJ1-3 -
TGTGCCAGCAGCTTGGTGGCACAGGGTGGGGAGACCCAGTACTTC CASSLVAQGGETQYF TRBV5-4 - TRBJ2-5 -
TGTGCCAGCAGCTTAAGCGGTGCAAGACAAGAGACCCAGTACTTC CASSLSGARQETQYF TRBV7-9 - TRBJ2-5 -
TGTGCCAGCAGGCGCACTCACGAGCAGTACTTC CASRRTHEQYF TRBV2 - TRBJ2-7 -
TGTGCCAGCAGTCCCCAGAGCGGCTATGGCTACACCTTC CASSPQSGYGYTF TRBV27 - TRBJ1-2 once
TGTGCCAGCAGCGTGACGGACAGATCTGTTGGCGAGCAGTACTTC CASSVTDRSVGEQYF TRBV9 - TRBJ2-7 -
TGTGCCATCAGTGACCATCTTACAGACTATGGCTACACCTTC CAISDHLTDYGYTF TRBV10-3 - TRBJ1-2 many
TGTGCCAGTAGTATAGGAGCGGAAGCCGGGGAGCTGTTTTTT CASSIGAEAGELFF TRBV19 - TRBJ2-2 -
TGTGCCAGTACACGTGAATGGGGTAATGAAGCTTTCTTT CASTREWGNEAFF TRBV19 - TRBJ1-1 few
TGTGCCAGCAGCCAGTCACCGGGACTAGCGGGAGGCCGCGCCTACGAGCAGTACTTC CASSQSPGLAGGRAYEQYF TRBV14 TRBD2 TRBJ2-7 -
TGTGCCAGCAGGCCAGTCCGGATGGAAGCTTTCTTT CASRPVRMEAFF TRBV6-6 - TRBJ1-1 many
TGTGCCAGCAGCTTGTATGTGGGAGAGACCACAGATACGCAGTATTTT CASSLYVGETTDTQYF TRBV5-6 - TRBJ2-3 few
TGTGCCAGCACCTATTCTGCCTCAGGGGGCATTGGCTACACCTTC CASTYSASGGIGYTF TRBV6-6 TRBD1 TRBJ1-2 -
TGCAGCGTTGAAAAAGGGGCAGCTGGGGGTGAAAAACTGTTTTTT CSVEKGAAGGEKLFF TRBV29-1 - TRBJ1-4 -
TGTGCCAGCAGCTTAGGAGACAGGGGGCTGAGTGGAAACACCATATATTTT CASSLGDRGLSGNTIYF TRBV7-9 TRBD1 TRBJ1-3 few
TGTGCCAGCAGCCCCCGGGACAGGGGGCTCGGCTACACCTTC CASSPRDRGLGYTF TRBV7-9 TRBD1 TRBJ1-2 -
TGTGCCTTCGGTTGGGACAGGGGGGGAGAGCAGTACTTC CAFGWDRGGEQYF TRBV30 TRBD1 TRBJ2-7 -
TGTGCCAGCAGTTGGGGGGTAAGGGAAGCTTTCTTT CASSWGVREAFF TRBV28 - TRBJ1-1 -
TGTGCCAGCAGCTTGGCCCCTAGCGGGAGCCTCTACGAGCAGTACTTC CASSLAPSGSLYEQYF TRBV5-4 TRBD2 TRBJ2-7 -
TGTGCCAGTAGTAGAGGGGGCCTGAACACTGAAGCTTTCTTT CASSRGGLNTEAFF TRBV19 TRBD1 TRBJ1-1 -
TGCGCCAGCAGCTTGGACGCAGGTCCCCGGAATGAGCAGTTCTTC CASSLDAGPRNEQFF TRBV5-1 - TRBJ2-1 -
TGTGCCAGCAGCTTAGTTGAAGGGGGTAATTCACCCCTCCACTTT CASSLVEGGNSPLHF TRBV7-9 - TRBJ1-6 few
TGTGCCAGCAGCTTCCCCCGGGCGGGAGGGACAGATACGCAGTATTTT CASSFPRAGGTDTQYF TRBV7-9 TRBD2 TRBJ2-3 -
TGTGCCTGGAGTCCTGGACACCAAGAGACCCAGTACTTC CAWSPGHQETQYF TRBV30 - TRBJ2-5 -
TGCACCAGCAGCCAAGATCGGTTGGCCGCCGGGACAGATACGCAGTATTTT CTSSQDRLAAGTDTQYF TRBV1 - TRBJ2-3 -
TGTGCCAGCAGCGCCGGGACCCATCAGACAGATACGCAGTATTTT CASSAGTHQTDTQYF TRBV9 - TRBJ2-3 -
TGTGCCAGTAGTACGGACAGGGGCTCCGGGGAGCTGTTTTTT CASSTDRGSGELFF TRBV19 TRBD1 TRBJ2-2 -
TGTGCCAGCAGCTTCGCCGGGACAACTAATGAAAAACTGTTTTTT CASSFAGTTNEKLFF TRBV9 - TRBJ1-4 -
TGTGCCATCAGCGGGGGCAGGGAAGAGACCCAGTACTTC CAISGGREETQYF TRBV10-3 - TRBJ2-5 few
TGTGCCAGCCGAATCCGACTCTATAGTCGCTATAGCAATCAGCCCCAGCATTTT CASRIRLYSRYSNQPQHF TRBV6-4 - TRBJ1-5 few
TGTGCCAGCAGCCAAAACCGGGGCCCCGGTGCTGGTGAAAAACTGTTTTTT CASSQNRGPGAGEKLFF TRBV5-8 - TRBJ1-4 -
TGTGCCAGCACGGAATCTGGCAACTCTTTGGGTGAAGCTTTCTTT CASTESGNSLGEAFF TRBV2 - TRBJ1-1 -
TGCGCCAGCAGCTTGGCCCCTAGCGGGGGAGCTCAAGAGACCCAGTACTTC CASSLAPSGGAQETQYF TRBV5-1 TRBD2 TRBJ2-5 -
TGTGCCAGCAGCAAAAGGGGTTGGACAGGGGACTCCTCTGGAAACACCATATATTTT CASSKRGWTGDSSGNTIYF TRBV21-1 - TRBJ1-3 -
TGCGCCAGCAGTGAGTCGGGCTCCGGGGGGACCTACGAGCAGTACTTC CASSESGSGGTYEQYF TRBV10-1 TRBD2 TRBJ2-7 -
TGTGCCAGCAGTAGGAACACTGAAGCTTTCTTT CASSRNTEAFF TRBV2 - TRBJ1-1 -
TGTGCCAGCAGCTACGTCTCTGGAAACACCATATATTTT CASSYVSGNTIYF TRBV11-2 - TRBJ1-3 -
TGTGCCAGCAGTTTAGGACAGGGGGCCGACTACACCTTC CASSLGQGADYTF TRBV6-1 TRBD1 TRBJ1-2 few
TGTGCCAGCTCACCACCGAGCGGACCCTACGAGCAGTACTTC CASSPPSGPYEQYF TRBV18 - TRBJ2-7 -
TGTGCCAGCAGTACAAACGGGGGAGTTTCCGGGGCCAACGTCCTGACTTTC CASSTNGGVSGANVLTF TRBV7-3 - TRBJ2-6 -
TGTGCCAGCAGACGAATAGGTCGTGAGACCCAGTACTTC CASRRIGRETQYF TRBV6-1 - TRBJ2-5 -
TGTGCCAGCTGGTTGGCGGTTGAGCAGTTCTTC CASWLAVEQFF TRBV9 - TRBJ2-1 -
TGCGCCAGCAGCCAAGTACCGGCGAGCCCCGGATCTTCCTCTGGAAACACCATATATTTT CASSQVPASPGSSSGNTIYF TRBV4-1 - TRBJ1-3 few
TGTGCCAGCAGTTTATATATGGGGGACCCTGGGGCCAACGTCCTGACTTTC CASSLYMGDPGANVLTF TRBV27 - TRBJ2-6 once
TGTGCCACCAGCATAGGGGGCGGGTACGAGCAGTACTTC CATSIGGGYEQYF TRBV15 TRBD1 TRBJ2-7 -